A single sample gave rise to the 22 T cell receptor beta chains below, sequenced in a study of shared clonotypes between healthy human individuals (dated by TCRdb to 2019 to 2021). Library preparation was by the immunoSEQ multiplex PCR assay. Imported from immuneACCESS, the table was reduced by TCRdb to in-frame sequences with V and J called. These copies leave out some clones; in studies compared against another copy, an unresolved V gene accounts for under half, and the cause of the remainder is not known. The sample profile shows about 1.1 million clones; roughly 80% of them were found once. The biggest ten clones account for 0.85% to 1% of the sample. The sample consisted of memory CD4+ T cells from PBMCs. The cell subset or site label corresponds to: CD45RA-negative fraction. Receptors originate from a man between 18 and 35 years old in good health. Some clones in this sample may be carry-over from other donors' samples.

This chain joins TRBV28 and TRBJ2-4; 14 bases map to TRBD2. Trimming took 7 bases from V and 7 from J; bases not matched to a gene: 15. Germline values: CDR1 MDHEN, CDR2 SYDVKM. The CDR3 runs to 18 residues. CDR3 sequence: CASIGTSGSGWGNNIQYF. The CDR3 nucleotides read TGTGCCAGCATCGGGACTAGCGGGAGCGGGTGGGGCAACAACATTCAGTACTTC.

This clone was picked up a small number of times. The genes are TRBV6-5 and TRBJ2-1, with 7 bases identical to TRBD1. V was pared by 5 bases and J by 10 bases, with 8 bases of the junction left unmatched. The CDR3 length is 13 residues. The germline CDR1 and CDR2 sequences are MNHEY and SVGAGI. The CDR3: CASSEDRTREQFF. The CDR3 DNA follows: TGTGCCAGCAGTGAGGACAGGACCCGGGAGCAGTTCTTC.

The chain has TRBV14 and TRBJ2-7; 8 nucleotides agree with TRBD2. Trimming took 9 bases from V and 4 from J; bases not matched to a gene: 11. Germline V gene lookup returns CDR1 SGHDN and CDR2 FVKESK. The CDR3 totals 14 residues. CDR3 region: CARIAGPQRYEQYF. The CDR3 DNA sequence: TGTGCCAGAATAGCGGGGCCCCAGAGGTACGAGCAGTACTTC.

This chain links TRBV7-3 with TRBJ2-2, with D uncertain. The germline CDR1 and CDR2 sequences are SGHTA and FQGTGA. The CDR3 has 11 residues. Trimming removed 4 bases at V and 8 bases at J, with 5 bases between. The CDR3 DNA follows: TGTGCCAGCAGCTCATCGGGGGAGCTGTTTTTT. As protein: CASSSSGELFF.

The rearrangement links TRBV19 to TRBJ2-2; TRBD1 matches at 9 bases. The CDR3 spans 15 residues. CDR1 LNHDA and CDR2 SQIVND come from the germline V gene (reference sequence). Trimming at V came to 4 bases and at J to 3 bases, leaving 3 bases not matched to a gene. The CDR3: CASSNRGQDTGELFF. The CDR3 nucleotides read TGTGCCAGTAGTAACAGGGGGCAGGACACCGGGGAGCTGTTTTTT.

The chain links TRBV5-5 to TRBJ2-7, with D perhaps TRBD2 (6 bases). This CDR3 is 13 amino acids long. Trimming pared 5 bases from V and 6 bases from J, leaving 15 bases between. The germline V gene encodes CDR1 SGHKS and CDR2 YYEKEE (reference sequence). DNA of the CDR3: TGTGCCAGCAGTTCGGGAGTGCAAGGCGAGCAGTACTTC. Its protein is CASSSGVQGEQYF.

This clone was seen a few times. The chain employs TRBV7-9 and TRBJ1-4, with D unresolved. V was shortened by 3 bases and J by 6 bases, with 11 bases between the two germline ends. The CDR3 runs 14 residues. Germline CDR1 SEHNR, CDR2 FQNEAQ (reference sequence). As DNA, the CDR3 is TGTGCCAGCAGCTTGTGGGGTGAGGATGAAAAACTGTTTTTT. This sequence encodes CASSLWGEDEKLFF.

This clone was found once. V and J are TRBV11-3 and TRBJ2-1, with a tentative D call TRBD1 (5 bases). CDR1 is SGHNT, CDR2 YENEEA, per germline. This CDR3 contains 15 residues. The V and J ends lost 4 bases and 5 bases respectively, with 15 bases between them. This CDR3 reads CASSSQGQGDNEQFF. The CDR3 nucleotides are TGTGCCAGCAGCTCCCAGGGTCAAGGTGACAATGAGCAGTTCTTC.

The table lists this clone with a count of one. The rearrangement links TRBV28 to TRBJ1-5; no firm D call. The germline V gene has CDR1 MDHEN and CDR2 SYDVKM. The V gene lost 8 bases and the J gene lost 2 bases, with 13 bases spanning the gap. This CDR3 region has 14 residues. The CDR3 bases are TGTGCCAGCTTATTACTACGGGGCAATCAGCCCCAGCATTTT. It is translated as CASLLLRGNQPQHF.

A remark on this clone: A much more abundant neighbour one base away suggests this may be a read error. The chain combines TRBV9 with TRBJ2-7, with 7 nucleotides matching TRBD2. The CDR3 sequence is 15 residues long. The germline gives CDR1 SGDLS, CDR2 YYNGEE. The ends lost 4 bases at V and 2 bases at J; junction bases unmatched: 9. The CDR3 DNA reads TGTGCCAGCAGCTTCGGACTAGTCGAGCCCTACGAGCAGTACTTC. It yields the protein CASSFGLVEPYEQYF.

Concerning this clone: This same CDR3 is encoded by further DNA sequences in the sample. The V gene is TRBV5-1, the J gene TRBJ1-2, with D tentatively TRBD1 (6 bases). The V end was cut by 2 bases, the J end by 2 bases, with 7 bases between. CDR1 SGHRS and CDR2 YFSETQ come from the germline V gene. There are 13 residues in the CDR3. Here the CDR3 reads CASSFGQNYGYTF. CDR3 DNA: TGCGCCAGCAGCTTTGGACAGAACTATGGCTACACCTTC.

The V gene is TRBV5-1, the J gene TRBJ2-5; D perhaps matches TRBD1 (6 bases). Per the germline V gene, CDR1 is SGHRS and CDR2 is YFSETQ. The CDR3 has 17 residues. V lost 2 bases and J lost 5, with 22 bases in between. The CDR3, as DNA: TGCGCCAGCAGCTTTAGTAGTAGTGGGGGCGAAGCCGAGACCCAGTACTTC. It yields the protein CASSFSSSGGEAETQYF.

The chain uses TRBV6-5 and TRBJ2-7; TRBD1 matches 7 bases. V shed 0 bases, J shed 0 bases, and the junction held 5 bases outside the gene matches. The CDR3 contains 16 residues. Germline CDR1 MNHEY, CDR2 SVGAGI. The CDR3 sequence: CASSYSRQGRSYEQYF. The CDR3 bases are TGTGCCAGCAGTTACTCGAGACAGGGACGCTCCTACGAGCAGTACTTC.

This clone was counted only a few times. CDR3 sequence reads: CASRREGAEQYF. In DNA, the CDR3 is TGTGCCAGCAGGCGCGAGGGGGCCGAGCAGTACTTC. This chain connects TRBV5-4 to TRBJ2-7; 7 positions match TRBD1. V trimming: 5 bases; J trimming: 6 bases; junction bases outside the gene matches: 5. This CDR3 spans 12 amino acids. The germline V gene encodes CDR1 SGHNT and CDR2 YYREEE (reference sequence).

Regarding this clone: Other DNA sequences in this specimen translate into the identical CDR3. The V gene is TRBV12-5, the J gene TRBJ2-3; D is undetermined. CDR1 LGHNT and CDR2 FRNRAP come from the germline V gene. V was shortened by 6 bases and J by 3 bases, with 4 bases between the two germline ends. This CDR3 is 11 amino acids long. The CDR3 sequence is CASGLTDTQYF. In DNA form, the CDR3 reads TGTGCTAGTGGCCTAACAGATACGCAGTATTTT.

The chain couples TRBV11-2 to TRBJ1-1; D unclear. Germline V gives CDR1 SGHAT, CDR2 FQNNGV. The CDR3 is 13 residues long. V was cut by 8 bases and J by 1 base, with 11 bases left in between. As DNA, the CDR3 is TGTGCCAGCGGATTTCAGGCGAACACTGAAGCTTTCTTT. This encodes CASGFQANTEAFF.

The genes are TRBV14 and TRBJ1-4; 8 bases fit TRBD1. Germline loops: CDR1 SGHDN, CDR2 FVKESK. The CDR3 length is 18 residues. Trimming removed 0 bases from V and 4 bases from J; junction bases left unmatched: 10. CDR3: CASSQDSRGTGVNEKLFF. CDR3 sequence (DNA): TGTGCCAGCAGCCAAGATTCGCGCGGGACAGGCGTTAATGAAAAACTGTTTTTT.

This rearrangement joins TRBV5-1 to TRBJ1-4; D is perhaps TRBD1 (5 bases). In germline, CDR1 is SGHRS, CDR2 YFSETQ. The V end lost 3 bases, the J end lost 2 bases, and 14 bases lay between the germline ends. There are 16 residues in the CDR3. Here the CDR3 DNA reads TGCGCCAGCAGCTGGGGGGACCTTCGGACTAATGAAAAACTGTTTTTT. It specifies CASSWGDLRTNEKLFF.

The V gene is TRBV28, the J gene TRBJ1-5; TRBD1 aligns across 7 bases. The CDR3 consists of 14 residues. The V gene's germline CDR1 is MDHEN and CDR2 SYDVKM. V lost 7 bases to trimming and J lost 3 bases; unmatched junction nucleotides: 6. In DNA, the CDR3 is TGTGCCAGCACGGTAGGACAGGACAATCAGCCCCAGCATTTT. Its translation is CASTVGQDNQPQHF.

This clone was seen more than once but under ten times. The chain links TRBV5-1 to TRBJ2-5; tentative D call: TRBD2 (6 bases). This CDR3 spans 17 amino acids. The germline V gene encodes CDR1 SGHRS and CDR2 YFSETQ. The V end lost 0 bases, the J end lost 2 bases, and 17 bases lay between the germline ends. For the CDR3, the DNA is TGCGCCAGCAGCTTGGCCATCGGCGGGACGGGGCAAGAGACCCAGTACTTC. This gives the protein CASSLAIGGTGQETQYF. Full variable domain (missing parts from reference TRBV5-1 and TRBJ2-5): KAGVTQTPRYLIKTRGQQVTLSCSPISGHRSVSWYQQTPGQGLQFLFEYFSETQRNKGNFPGRFSGRQFSNSRSEMNVSTLELGDSALYLCASSLAIGGTGQETQYFGPGTRLLVL.

This clone was found once. This sequence joins TRBV4-1 and TRBJ2-7; D tentatively fits TRBD1 or TRBD2 (5 bases each). The CDR3 is 15 residues long. V was shortened by 0 bases and J by 3 bases, with 12 bases between the two germline ends. Per the germline V gene, CDR1 is MGHRA and CDR2 is YSYEKL. The CDR3 sequence: CASSQDQGTVYEQYF. As DNA, the CDR3 is TGCGCCAGCAGCCAAGATCAAGGGACGGTCTACGAGCAGTACTTC.

The J gene is TRBJ2-5, the V gene TRBV9, with D perhaps matching TRBD1 or TRBD2 (5 bases each). This CDR3 is built from 15 residues. V gave up 4 bases and J gave up 4 bases, with 17 bases separating them. Germline V CDR1 and CDR2: SGDLS, YYNGEE. CDR3 nucleotide sequence: TGTGCCAGCAGCCTAGACGGGGCGAGAGTAGAGACCCAGTACTTC. Protein sequence: CASSLDGARVETQYF.